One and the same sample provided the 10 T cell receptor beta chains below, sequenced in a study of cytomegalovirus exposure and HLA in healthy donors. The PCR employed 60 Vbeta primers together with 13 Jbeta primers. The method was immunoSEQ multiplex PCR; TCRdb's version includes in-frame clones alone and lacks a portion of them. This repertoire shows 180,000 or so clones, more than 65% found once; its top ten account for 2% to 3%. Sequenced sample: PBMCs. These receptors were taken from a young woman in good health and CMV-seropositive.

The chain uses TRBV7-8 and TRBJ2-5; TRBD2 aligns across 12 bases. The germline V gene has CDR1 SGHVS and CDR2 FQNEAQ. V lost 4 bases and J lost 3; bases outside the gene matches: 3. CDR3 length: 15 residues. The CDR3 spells CASSWRTSGKETQYF. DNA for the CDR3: TGTGCCAGCAGCTGGAGGACTAGCGGGAAAGAGACCCAGTACTTC.

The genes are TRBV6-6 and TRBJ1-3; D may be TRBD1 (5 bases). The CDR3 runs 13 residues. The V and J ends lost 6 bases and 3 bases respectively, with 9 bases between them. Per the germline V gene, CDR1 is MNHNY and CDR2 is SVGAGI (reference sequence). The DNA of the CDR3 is TGTGCCAGCAGGCCGGGGGGTGGAAACACCATATATTTT. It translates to CASRPGGGNTIYF.

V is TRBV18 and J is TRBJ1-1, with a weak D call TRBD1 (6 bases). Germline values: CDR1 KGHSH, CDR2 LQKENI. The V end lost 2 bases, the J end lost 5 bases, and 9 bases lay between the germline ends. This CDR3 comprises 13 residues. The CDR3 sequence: CASSPTQGTEAFF. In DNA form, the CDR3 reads TGTGCCAGCTCACCAACGCAGGGGACTGAAGCTTTCTTT.

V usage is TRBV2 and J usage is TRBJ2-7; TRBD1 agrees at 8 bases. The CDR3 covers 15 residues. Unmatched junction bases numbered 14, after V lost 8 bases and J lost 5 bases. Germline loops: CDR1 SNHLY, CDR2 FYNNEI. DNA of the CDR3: TGTGCCAGCGGACACCCAGGGGGCGGCAGCGACGAGCAGTACTTC. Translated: CASGHPGGGSDEQYF.

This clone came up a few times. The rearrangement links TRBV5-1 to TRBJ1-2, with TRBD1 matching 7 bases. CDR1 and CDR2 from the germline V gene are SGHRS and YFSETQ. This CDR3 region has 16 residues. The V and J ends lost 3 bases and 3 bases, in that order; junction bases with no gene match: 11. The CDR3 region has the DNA TGCGCCAGCAGCTCGGACTGGGACAGTGGTGACTATGGCTACACCTTC. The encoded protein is CASSSDWDSGDYGYTF.

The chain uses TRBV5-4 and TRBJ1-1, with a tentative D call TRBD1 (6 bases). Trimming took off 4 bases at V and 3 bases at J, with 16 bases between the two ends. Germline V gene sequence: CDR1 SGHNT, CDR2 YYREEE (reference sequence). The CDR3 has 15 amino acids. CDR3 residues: CASSRGGPRDTEAFF. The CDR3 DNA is TGTGCCAGCAGCCGGGGGGGGCCTAGGGACACTGAAGCTTTCTTT.

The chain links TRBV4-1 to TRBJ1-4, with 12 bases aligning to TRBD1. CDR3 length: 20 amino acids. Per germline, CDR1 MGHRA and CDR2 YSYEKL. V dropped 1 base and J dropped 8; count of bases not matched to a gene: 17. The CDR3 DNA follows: TGCGCCAGCAGCCAAGGATCGATAGGGACAGGGGGCGCAGTATGGGAAAAACTGTTTTTT. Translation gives CASSQGSIGTGGAVWEKLFF.

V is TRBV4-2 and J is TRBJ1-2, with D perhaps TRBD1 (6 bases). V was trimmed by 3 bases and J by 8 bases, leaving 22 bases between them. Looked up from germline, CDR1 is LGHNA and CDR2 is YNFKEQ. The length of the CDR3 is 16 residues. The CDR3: CASSQPKTGKVSGYTF. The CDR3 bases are TGTGCCAGCAGCCAGCCCAAAACAGGGAAAGTCTCCGGCTACACCTTC.

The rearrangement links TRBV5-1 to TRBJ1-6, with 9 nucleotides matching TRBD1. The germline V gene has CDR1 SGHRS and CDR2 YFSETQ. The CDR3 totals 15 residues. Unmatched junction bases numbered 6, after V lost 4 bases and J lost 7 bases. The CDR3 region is CASSGGTGSNSPLHF. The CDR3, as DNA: TGCGCCAGCAGCGGAGGGACAGGGTCGAATTCACCCCTCCACTTT.

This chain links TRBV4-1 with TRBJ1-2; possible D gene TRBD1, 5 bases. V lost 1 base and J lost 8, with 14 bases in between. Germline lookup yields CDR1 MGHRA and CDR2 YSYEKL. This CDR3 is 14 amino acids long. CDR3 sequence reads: CASSQATTGFGYTF. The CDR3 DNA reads TGCGCCAGCAGCCAAGCTACAACAGGTTTCGGCTACACCTTC.